These 5 T cell receptor beta chains were sequenced from one sample in a study of T cells in Graves' hyperthyroidism and ophthalmopathy. TCR beta CDR3 regions were amplified from RNA transcripts. Using the HTBI primer set, a first-round RT-PCR was run on the TCR CDR3. TCRdb reprocessed the multiplex PCR reads with MiXCR, giving one entry per CDR3 protein. The table has 700,000 or so distinct CDR3 sequences, around 17% seen once. The specimen was blood. The receptor source for this set is a man between 18 and 35 years old with Graves' hyperthyroidism.

Many counts were recorded for this clonotype. The chain uses TRBV6-1 and TRBJ2-7; 13 bases match TRBD2. The length of the CDR3 is 17 residues. Trimming at V came to 7 bases and at J to 0 bases, leaving 9 bases not matched to a gene. Per germline, CDR1 MNHNS and CDR2 SASEGT. CDR3 in DNA: TGTGCCAGCAACGGACTAGCGGGAGATAGTAGCTCCTACGAGCAGTACTTC. Translated, it gives CASNGLAGDSSSYEQYF.

This clonotype was found a few times. This chain uses TRBV28 with TRBJ1-4; tentatively, D is TRBD1 (5 bases). The germline V gene encodes CDR1 MDHEN and CDR2 SYDVKM. V gave up 11 bases and J gave up 1 base, with 11 bases separating them. The CDR3 has 13 amino acids. CDR3 loop: CAVRGETNEKLFF. For the CDR3, the DNA is TGTGCCGTAAGGGGTGAAACTAATGAAAAACTGTTTTTT.

The rearrangement joins TRBV6-5 to TRBJ2-5, with D possibly TRBD1 on 5 matching bases. The CDR3 totals 14 residues. V gave up 2 bases and J gave up 1 base, with 8 bases separating them. CDR1 is MNHEY, CDR2 SVGAGI, per germline. This CDR3 is CASSYDRIQETQYF. CDR3 nucleotide sequence: TGTGCCAGCAGTTACGACAGAATCCAAGAGACCCAGTACTTC.

This clonotype occurred many times. The V and J genes are TRBV27 and TRBJ2-3; 15 nucleotides line up with TRBD2. Germline assignment: CDR1 MNHEY and CDR2 SMNVEV (reference sequence). This CDR3 has 18 residues. The ends lost 4 bases at V and 0 bases at J; junction bases unmatched: 5. Here the CDR3 DNA reads TGTGCCAGCAGTTGGGGACTAGCGGGAGGTACGAGCACAGATACGCAGTATTTT. It translates to CASSWGLAGGTSTDTQYF.

This clonotype was recorded a few times. V usage is TRBV5-1 and J usage is TRBJ2-1, with 7 bases identical to TRBD2. Trimming at V came to 3 bases and at J to 5 bases, leaving 8 bases not matched to a gene. Germline V gene sequence: CDR1 SGHRS, CDR2 YFSETQ. The length of the CDR3 is 15 residues. In nucleotides, the CDR3 is TGCGCCAGCAGCTCCAAAGCGGGGTGGCACAATGAGCAGTTCTTC. It translates to CASSSKAGWHNEQFF. Using reference TRBV5-1 and TRBJ2-1 for the parts outside the CDR3, the full variable domain is KAGVTQTPRYLIKTRGQQVTLSCSPISGHRSVSWYQQTPGQGLQFLFEYFSETQRNKGNFPGRFSGRQFSNSRSEMNVSTLELGDSALYLCASSSKAGWHNEQFFGPGTRLTVL.